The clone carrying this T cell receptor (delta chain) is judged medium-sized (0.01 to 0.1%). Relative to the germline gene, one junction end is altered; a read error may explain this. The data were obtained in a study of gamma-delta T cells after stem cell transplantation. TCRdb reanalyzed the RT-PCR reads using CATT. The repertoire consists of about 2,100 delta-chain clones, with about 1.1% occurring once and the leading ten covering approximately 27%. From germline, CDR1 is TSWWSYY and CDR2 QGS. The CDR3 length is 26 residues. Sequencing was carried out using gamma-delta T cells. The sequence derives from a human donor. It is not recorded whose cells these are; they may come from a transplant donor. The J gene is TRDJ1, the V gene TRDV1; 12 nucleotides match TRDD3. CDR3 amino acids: CALGEMRDAPILLYWGIPRSTDKLIF. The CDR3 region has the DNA TGCGCTCTTGGGGAAATGAGGGACGCTCCTATCCTATTGTACTGGGGGATACCAAGGTCCACCGATAAACTCATCTTT.